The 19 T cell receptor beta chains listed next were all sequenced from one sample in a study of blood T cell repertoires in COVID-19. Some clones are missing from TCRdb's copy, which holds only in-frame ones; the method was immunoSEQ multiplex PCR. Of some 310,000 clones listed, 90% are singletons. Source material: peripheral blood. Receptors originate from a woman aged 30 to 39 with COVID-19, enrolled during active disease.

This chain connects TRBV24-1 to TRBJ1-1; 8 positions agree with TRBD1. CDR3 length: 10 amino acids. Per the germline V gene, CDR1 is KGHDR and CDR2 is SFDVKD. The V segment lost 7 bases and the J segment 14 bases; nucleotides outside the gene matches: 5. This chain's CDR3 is CATRDRERFF. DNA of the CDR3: TGTGCCACCAGGGACAGGGAGAGGTTCTTT.

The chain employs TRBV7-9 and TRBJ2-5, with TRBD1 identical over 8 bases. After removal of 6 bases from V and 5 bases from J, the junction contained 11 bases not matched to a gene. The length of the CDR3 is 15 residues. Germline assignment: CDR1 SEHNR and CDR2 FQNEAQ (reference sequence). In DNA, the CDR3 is TGTGCCAGCAGTTTCACCGCAGGGGGCACGGAGACCCAGTACTTC. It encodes CASSFTAGGTETQYF.

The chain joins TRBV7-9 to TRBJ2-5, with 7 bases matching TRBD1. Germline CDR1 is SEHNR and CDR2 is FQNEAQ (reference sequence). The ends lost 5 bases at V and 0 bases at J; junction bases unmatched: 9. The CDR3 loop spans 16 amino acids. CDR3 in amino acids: CASSLLGQLNQETQYF. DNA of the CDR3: TGTGCCAGCAGCCTCCTGGGACAGTTAAACCAAGAGACCCAGTACTTC.

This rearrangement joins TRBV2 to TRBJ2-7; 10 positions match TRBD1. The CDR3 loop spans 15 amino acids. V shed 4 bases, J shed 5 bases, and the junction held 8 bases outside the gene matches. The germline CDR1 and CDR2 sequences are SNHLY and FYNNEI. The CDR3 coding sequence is TGTGCCAGCAGTGCCGGGACAGGGGACGTCCACGAGCAGTACTTC. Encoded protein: CASSAGTGDVHEQYF.

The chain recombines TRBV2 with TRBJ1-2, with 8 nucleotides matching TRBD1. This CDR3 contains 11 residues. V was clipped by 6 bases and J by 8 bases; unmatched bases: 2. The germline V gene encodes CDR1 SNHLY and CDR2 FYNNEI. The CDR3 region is CASSDRGGYTF. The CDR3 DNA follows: TGTGCCAGCAGCGACAGGGGCGGCTACACCTTC.

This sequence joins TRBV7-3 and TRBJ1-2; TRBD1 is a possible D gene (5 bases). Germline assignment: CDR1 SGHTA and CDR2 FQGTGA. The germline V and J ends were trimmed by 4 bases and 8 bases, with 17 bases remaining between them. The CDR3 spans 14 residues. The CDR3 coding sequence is TGTGCCAGCAGCTCCCCGGGCAGGGTAGTAGGCTACACCTTC. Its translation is CASSSPGRVVGYTF.

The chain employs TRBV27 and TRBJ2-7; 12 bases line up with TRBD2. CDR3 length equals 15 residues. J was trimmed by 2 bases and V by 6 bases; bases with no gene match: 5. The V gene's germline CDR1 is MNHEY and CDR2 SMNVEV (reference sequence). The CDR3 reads CASSLGLAGTYEQYF. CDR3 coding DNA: TGTGCCAGCAGCCTGGGACTAGCGGGTACCTACGAGCAGTACTTC.

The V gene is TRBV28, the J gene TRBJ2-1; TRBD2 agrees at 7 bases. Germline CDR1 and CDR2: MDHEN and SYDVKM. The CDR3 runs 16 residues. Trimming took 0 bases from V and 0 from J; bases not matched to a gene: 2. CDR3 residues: CASSLWRGSSYNEQFF. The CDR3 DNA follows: TGTGCCAGCAGTTTATGGCGGGGGAGCTCCTACAATGAGCAGTTCTTC.

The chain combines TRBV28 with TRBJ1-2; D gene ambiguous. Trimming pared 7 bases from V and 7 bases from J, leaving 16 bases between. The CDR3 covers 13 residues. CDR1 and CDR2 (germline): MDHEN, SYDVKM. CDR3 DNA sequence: TGTGCCAGCAATAATCGGGGTCACACTGGCTACACCTTC. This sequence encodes CASNNRGHTGYTF.

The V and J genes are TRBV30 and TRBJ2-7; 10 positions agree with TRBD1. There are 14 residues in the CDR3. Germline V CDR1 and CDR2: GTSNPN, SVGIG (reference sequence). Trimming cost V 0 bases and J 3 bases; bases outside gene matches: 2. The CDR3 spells CAWSVGTGDYEQYF. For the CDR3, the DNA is TGTGCCTGGAGTGTAGGGACAGGGGACTACGAGCAGTACTTC.

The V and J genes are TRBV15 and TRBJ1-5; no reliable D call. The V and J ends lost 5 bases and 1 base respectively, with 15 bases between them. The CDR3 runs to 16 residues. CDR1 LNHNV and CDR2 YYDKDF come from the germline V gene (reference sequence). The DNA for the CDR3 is TGTGCCACCAGCGCTCCTCGGGGTGGGAGCAATCAGCCCCAGCATTTT. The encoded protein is CATSAPRGGSNQPQHF.

The CDR3 DNA sequence: TGTGCCAGCAGCTGCTACGTCAACGGACAGGGGGCTGCTGAAGCTTTCTTT. Amino acid sequence: CASSCYVNGQGAAEAFF. The V call is TRBV7-3, the J call TRBJ1-1, with TRBD1 matching 11 bases. Germline-derived CDR1 and CDR2 are SGHTA and FQGTGA. The CDR3 spans 17 residues. The ends lost 4 bases at V and 6 bases at J; junction bases unmatched: 13.

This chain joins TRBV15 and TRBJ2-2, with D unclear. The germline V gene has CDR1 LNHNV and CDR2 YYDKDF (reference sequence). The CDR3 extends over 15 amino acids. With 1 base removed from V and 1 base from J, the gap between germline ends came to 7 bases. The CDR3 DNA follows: TGTGCCACCAGCAGAGTAGACAAGAACACCGGGGAGCTGTTTTTT. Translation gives CATSRVDKNTGELFF.

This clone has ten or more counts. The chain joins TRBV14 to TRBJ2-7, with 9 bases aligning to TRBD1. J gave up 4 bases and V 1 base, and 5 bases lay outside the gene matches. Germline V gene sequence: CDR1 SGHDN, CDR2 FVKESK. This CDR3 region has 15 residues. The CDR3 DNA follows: TGTGCCAGCAGCCAAGTGCCGGGACAGGGTTACGAGCAGTACTTC. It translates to CASSQVPGQGYEQYF.

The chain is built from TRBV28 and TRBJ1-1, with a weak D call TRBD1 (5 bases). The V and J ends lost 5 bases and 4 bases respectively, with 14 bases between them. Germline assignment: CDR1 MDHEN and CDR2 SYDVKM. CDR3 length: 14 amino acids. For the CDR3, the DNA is TGTGCCAGCAGTCCGGGGGACGGATTCACTGAAGCTTTCTTT. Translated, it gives CASSPGDGFTEAFF.

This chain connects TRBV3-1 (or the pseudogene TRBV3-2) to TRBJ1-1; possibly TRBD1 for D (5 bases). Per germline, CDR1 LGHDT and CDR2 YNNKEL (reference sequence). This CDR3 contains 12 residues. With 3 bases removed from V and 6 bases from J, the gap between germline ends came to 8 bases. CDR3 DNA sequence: TGTGCCAGCAGCCAGGGGGGTGCTGAAGCTTTCTTT. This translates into CASSQGGAEAFF.

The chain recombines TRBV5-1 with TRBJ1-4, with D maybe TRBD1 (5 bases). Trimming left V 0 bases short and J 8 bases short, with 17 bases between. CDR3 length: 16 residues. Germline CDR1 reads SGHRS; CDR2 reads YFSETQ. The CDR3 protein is CASSLALGLSGEKLFF. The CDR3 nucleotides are TGCGCCAGCAGCTTGGCCCTGGGACTTTCGGGGGAAAAACTGTTTTTT.

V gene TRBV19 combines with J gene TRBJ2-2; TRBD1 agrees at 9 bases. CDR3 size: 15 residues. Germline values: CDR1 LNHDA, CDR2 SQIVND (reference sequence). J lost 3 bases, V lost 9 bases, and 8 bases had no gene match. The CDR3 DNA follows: TGTGCCAGCCACCCCGGGACAGGGTACACCGGGGAGCTGTTTTTT. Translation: CASHPGTGYTGELFF.

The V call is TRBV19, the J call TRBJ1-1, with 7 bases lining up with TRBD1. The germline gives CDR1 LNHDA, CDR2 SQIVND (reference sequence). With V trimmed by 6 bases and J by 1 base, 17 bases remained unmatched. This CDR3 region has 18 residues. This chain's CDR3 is CASRPLSIQHRGNTEAFF. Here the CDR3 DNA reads TGTGCCAGTAGGCCGCTTTCGATACAACACAGGGGGAACACTGAAGCTTTCTTT.